The sequence of this T cell receptor beta chain was determined in a study of T cells expressing NK-cell markers. CDR1 and CDR2 (germline): DFQATT, SNEGSKA (reference sequence). CDR3 length equals 11 residues. TCRdb re-analyzed the 5' RACE reads; it lists each CDR3 protein once, without DNA. The sample totals a few hundred thousand distinct CDR3 sequences; its top ten clones hold 5.2%. The TCR originated in a man aged 18 to 69 in good health. V gene TRBV20-1 combines with J gene TRBJ2-4; checking the TCRdb D call of TRBD1 is not possible without DNA. Sequences were obtained from blood T cells: a sorted CD56 or NKG2C T cell subset, CD4+ or CD8+ T cells, or bulk PBMC T cells (not recorded which). The CDR3 region is CSASRDILQYF.